Below are 17 T cell receptor beta chains sequenced from a single sample in a study of blood T cell repertoires in COVID-19. The method was immunoSEQ multiplex PCR; TCRdb's version includes in-frame clones alone and lacks a portion of them. The table has over 200,000 clones, roughly 76% seen once; the top ten hold roughly 5%. Sequenced: peripheral blood. All receptors come from a human donor in a cohort sampled during active COVID-19.

CDR3 in DNA: TGCAGTGCTCCTAGACGTTACGAGCAGTACTTC. Translating it yields CSAPRRYEQYF. This chain joins TRBV20-1 and TRBJ2-7; D is unresolved. V was trimmed by 5 bases and J by 4 bases, leaving 9 bases between them. The CDR3 sequence is 11 residues long. CDR1 and CDR2 (germline): DFQATT, SNEGSKA (reference sequence).

The rearrangement links TRBV2 to TRBJ1-1; D gene ambiguous. CDR1 SNHLY and CDR2 FYNNEI come from the germline V gene. Trimming pared 4 bases from V and 1 base from J, leaving 10 bases between. The CDR3 length is 14 residues. The CDR3 loop reads CASSVVRRNTEAFF. The DNA of the CDR3 is TGTGCCAGCAGTGTAGTTCGTAGGAACACTGAAGCTTTCTTT.

The table lists this clone with a few counts. This chain connects TRBV7-9 to TRBJ1-1, with a tentative D call TRBD1 (5 bases). This CDR3 has 14 residues. The V gene lost 4 bases and the J gene lost 3 bases, with 12 bases spanning the gap. CDR1 and CDR2 (germline): SEHNR, FQNEAQ (reference sequence). CDR3 coding DNA: TGTGCCAGCAGCTCCCAGCGCAGGGACACTGAAGCTTTCTTT. Protein: CASSSQRRDTEAFF. Full variable domain (outside the CDR3, taken from reference TRBV7-9 and TRBJ1-1): DTGVSQNPRHKITKRGQNVTFRCDPISEHNRLYWYRQTLGQGPEFLTYFQNEAQLEKSRLLSDRFSAERPKGSFSTLEIQRTEQGDSAMYLCASSSQRRDTEAFFGQGTRLTVV.

This clone has a single count. This chain uses TRBV28 with TRBJ1-3; 10 nucleotides line up with TRBD1. Germline lookup yields CDR1 MDHEN and CDR2 SYDVKM. V dropped 5 bases and J dropped 4; count of bases not matched to a gene: 5. The CDR3 consists of 15 residues. The CDR3, as DNA: TGTGCCAGCAGTAGGACAGGGGGGACGGGAAACACCATATATTTT. This translates into CASSRTGGTGNTIYF.

The chain combines TRBV9 with TRBJ2-1; D perhaps matches TRBD2 (5 bases). With 0 bases removed from V and 10 bases from J, the gap between germline ends came to 14 bases. The CDR3 length is 14 residues. Per germline, CDR1 SGDLS and CDR2 YYNGEE. CDR3 in amino acids: CASSVVMTGGEQFF. The CDR3 bases are TGTGCCAGCAGCGTAGTGATGACTGGCGGGGAGCAGTTCTTC.

This chain links TRBV6-5 with TRBJ1-1; 7 bases are shared with TRBD1. This CDR3 has 13 residues. Germline lookup yields CDR1 MNHEY and CDR2 SVGAGI. V was pared by 6 bases and J by 1 base, with 2 bases of the junction left unmatched. CDR3: CASRGDRNTEAFF. CDR3 sequence (DNA): TGTGCCAGCAGGGGGGACAGGAACACTGAAGCTTTCTTT.

The rearrangement links TRBV19 to TRBJ2-1; TRBD1 aligns across 7 bases. V shed 3 bases, J shed 5 bases, and the junction held 7 bases outside the gene matches. This CDR3 is 15 amino acids long. CDR1 is LNHDA and CDR2 is SQIVND in the germline V gene (reference sequence). In nucleotides, the CDR3 is TGTGCCAGTAGTATTGTAAGGGGGCGCGACAATGAGCAGTTCTTC. This translates into CASSIVRGRDNEQFF. The complete variable domain, with remaining parts taken from reference TRBV19 and TRBJ2-1, reads DGGITQSPKYLFRKEGQNVTLSCEQNLNHDAMYWYRQDPGQGLRLIYYSQIVNDFQKGDIAEGYSVSREKKESFPLTVTSAQKNPTAFYLCASSIVRGRDNEQFFGPGTRLTVL.

This clone was seen only once. V is TRBV11-2 and J is TRBJ2-7; 7 bases line up with TRBD1. This CDR3 is built from 14 residues. Germline V gene lookup returns CDR1 SGHAT and CDR2 FQNNGV. The V and J ends lost 1 base and 4 bases, in that order; junction bases with no gene match: 4. CDR3 residues: CASSLVAGGYEQYF. CDR3 bases: TGTGCCAGCAGCTTAGTGGCAGGGGGATACGAGCAGTACTTC.

V and J are TRBV3-1 (or the pseudogene TRBV3-2) and TRBJ1-1; D ambiguous. CDR3 length equals 12 residues. Trimming pared 8 bases from V and 1 base from J, leaving 8 bases between. Looked up from germline, CDR1 is LGHDT and CDR2 is YNNKEL (reference sequence). CDR3 coding DNA: TGTGCCAGCTCTAGGTGGAACACTGAAGCTTTCTTT. It is translated as CASSRWNTEAFF.

V and J are TRBV6-6 and TRBJ1-6, with unresolved D. V shed 6 bases and J shed 8 bases, with 17 bases lying between them. Germline V gene sequence: CDR1 MNHNY, CDR2 SVGAGI (reference sequence). There are 15 residues in the CDR3. CDR3 region: CASSRDREGHSPLHF. CDR3 nucleotide sequence: TGTGCCAGCAGCCGAGACCGGGAAGGTCATTCACCCCTCCACTTT.

V and J are TRBV30 and TRBJ1-4, with a weak D call TRBD1 (5 bases). Germline CDR1 reads GTSNPN; CDR2 reads SVGIG (reference sequence). The CDR3 has 15 amino acids. Between the trimmed V and J ends, which lost 0 bases and 0 bases, there was a span of 8 bases. In nucleotides, the CDR3 is TGTGCCTGGAGTGTACAGGCAGCAACTAATGAAAAACTGTTTTTT. Its translation: CAWSVQAATNEKLFF. Together with reference TRBV30 and TRBJ1-4, the CDR3 gives the full variable domain: SQTIHQWPATLVQPVGSPLSLECTVEGTSNPNLYWYRQAAGRGLQLLFYSVGIGQISSEVPQNLSASRPQDRQFILSSKKLLLSDSGFYLCAWSVQAATNEKLFFGSGTQLSVL.

The chain employs TRBV25-1 and TRBJ2-2, with 11 bases aligning to TRBD1. The germline V gene encodes CDR1 MGHDK and CDR2 SYGVNS. The CDR3 has 15 amino acids. J was trimmed by 4 bases and V by 6 bases; bases with no gene match: 4. The CDR3 nucleotides read TGTGCCAGCAGCAAGGACAGGGGGCTCACCGGGGAGCTGTTTTTT. This codes for CASSKDRGLTGELFF.

The CDR3 DNA reads TGTGCCAGCAGCTCCCAGGCGCTACGCACAGATACGCAGTATTTT. Translation: CASSSQALRTDTQYF. The genes are TRBV2 and TRBJ2-3; D remains ambiguous. Germline V gene sequence: CDR1 SNHLY, CDR2 FYNNEI. The V gene lost 6 bases and the J gene lost 1 base, with 14 bases spanning the gap. The CDR3 has 15 amino acids.

The V and J genes are TRBV2 and TRBJ2-7, with a tentative D call TRBD1 (5 bases). Germline CDR1 SNHLY, CDR2 FYNNEI. The CDR3 runs 12 residues. V was cut by 5 bases and J by 4 bases, with 9 bases left in between. In DNA form, the CDR3 reads TGTGCCAGCAGTCTGACAGATTACGAGCAGTACTTC. Translating gives CASSLTDYEQYF.

This chain uses TRBV15 with TRBJ2-3; 7 bases agree with TRBD2. The V gene end was trimmed by 3 bases and the J gene end by 0 bases; junction bases not matched to a gene: 6. Looked up from germline, CDR1 is LNHNV and CDR2 is YYDKDF (reference sequence). This CDR3 spans 16 amino acids. CDR3 coding DNA: TGTGCCACCAGCAGGGGGGAGGGGAGGAGCACAGATACGCAGTATTTT. Protein sequence: CATSRGEGRSTDTQYF.

This clone was picked up a small number of times. The rearrangement uses TRBV6-2 or TRBV6-3 and TRBJ1-1, with 7 positions matching TRBD1. V shed 5 bases and J 9 bases; nucleotides not matched to a gene: 6. The CDR3 is 12 residues long. CDR1 is MNHEY, CDR2 SVGEGT, per germline. In DNA, the CDR3 is TGTGCCAGCAGTCGACAGGGTCTACAAGCTTTCTTT. Its protein is CASSRQGLQAFF.

The chain uses TRBV7-9 and TRBJ2-2, with D unresolved. The CDR3 has 16 residues. Germline V lookup: CDR1 SEHNR, CDR2 FQNEAQ (reference sequence). The V gene lost 0 bases and the J gene lost 1 base, with 9 bases spanning the gap. For the CDR3, the DNA is TGTGCCAGCAGCTTAGCTGTATGGCAGAACACCGGGGAGCTGTTTTTT. Amino acid sequence: CASSLAVWQNTGELFF. The complete variable domain, with remaining parts taken from reference TRBV7-9 and TRBJ2-2, reads DTGVSQNPRHKITKRGQNVTFRCDPISEHNRLYWYRQTLGQGPEFLTYFQNEAQLEKSRLLSDRFSAERPKGSFSTLEIQRTEQGDSAMYLCASSLAVWQNTGELFFGEGSRLTVL.